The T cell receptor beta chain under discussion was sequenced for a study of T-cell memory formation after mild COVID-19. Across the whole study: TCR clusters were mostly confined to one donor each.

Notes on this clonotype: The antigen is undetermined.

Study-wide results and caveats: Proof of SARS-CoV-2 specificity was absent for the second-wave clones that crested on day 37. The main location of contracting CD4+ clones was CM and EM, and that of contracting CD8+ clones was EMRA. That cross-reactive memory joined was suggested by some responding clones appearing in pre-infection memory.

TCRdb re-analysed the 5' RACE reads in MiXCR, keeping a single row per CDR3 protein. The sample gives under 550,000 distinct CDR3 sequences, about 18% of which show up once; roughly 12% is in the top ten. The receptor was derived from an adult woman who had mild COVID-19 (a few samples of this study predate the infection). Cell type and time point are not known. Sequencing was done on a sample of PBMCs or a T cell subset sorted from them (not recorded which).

DNA for the CDR3: TGTGCCAGCAGCTTAGGGGGACTAGCGGGAGTCGGAGATACGCAGTATTTT. This codes for CASSLGGLAGVGDTQYF. The chain recombines TRBV7-9 with TRBJ2-3; 14 bases line up with TRBD2. There are 17 residues in the CDR3. Germline assignment: CDR1 SEHNR and CDR2 FQNEAQ (reference sequence). V shed 1 base and J 5 bases; nucleotides not matched to a gene: 5.